These T cell receptor beta chains were read from a single sample in a study of memory CD4+ T cells and cytomegalovirus serostatus. Generated by immunoSEQ multiplex PCR, the TCRdb table keeps only in-frame clones and is missing some. The data show around 99,000 clones, 80% seen once. The specimen sequenced was memory CD4+ T cells from blood. These receptors all come from an adult in good health and CMV-seropositive. The CDR3 runs from the conserved cysteine through the conserved F or W.

V gene	J gene	CDR3 protein
TRBV18	TRBJ2-5	CASSFQQGKETQYF
TRBV7-8	TRBJ2-7	CASRSGEGPRPRSYEQYF
TRBV29-1	TRBJ1-1	CSVDRAGTEAFF
TRBV5-1	TRBJ2-5	CASSLGTTQETQYF
TRBV5-3	TRBJ2-2	CARSLVTGETGELFF
TRBV11-2	TRBJ1-2	CASSNRGDYGYTF
TRBV6-6	TRBJ2-7	CASSPAGTAYEQYF
TRBV2	TRBJ1-5	CASSRQSSNQPQHF
TRBV6-6	TRBJ2-3	CASSYGSTDTQYF
TRBV7-9	TRBJ2-7	CASSLGSAGIYEQYF